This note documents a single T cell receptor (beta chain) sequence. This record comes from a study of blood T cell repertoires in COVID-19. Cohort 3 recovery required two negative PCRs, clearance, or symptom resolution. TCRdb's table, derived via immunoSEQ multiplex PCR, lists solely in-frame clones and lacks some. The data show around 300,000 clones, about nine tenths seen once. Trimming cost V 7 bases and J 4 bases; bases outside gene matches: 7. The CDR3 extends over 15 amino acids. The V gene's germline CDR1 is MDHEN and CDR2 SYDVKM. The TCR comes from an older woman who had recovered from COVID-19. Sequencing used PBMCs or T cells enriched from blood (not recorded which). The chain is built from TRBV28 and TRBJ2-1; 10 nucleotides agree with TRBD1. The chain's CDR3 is CASTTSGQGYNEQFF. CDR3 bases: TGTGCCAGCACCACCTCGGGACAGGGGTACAATGAGCAGTTCTTC.